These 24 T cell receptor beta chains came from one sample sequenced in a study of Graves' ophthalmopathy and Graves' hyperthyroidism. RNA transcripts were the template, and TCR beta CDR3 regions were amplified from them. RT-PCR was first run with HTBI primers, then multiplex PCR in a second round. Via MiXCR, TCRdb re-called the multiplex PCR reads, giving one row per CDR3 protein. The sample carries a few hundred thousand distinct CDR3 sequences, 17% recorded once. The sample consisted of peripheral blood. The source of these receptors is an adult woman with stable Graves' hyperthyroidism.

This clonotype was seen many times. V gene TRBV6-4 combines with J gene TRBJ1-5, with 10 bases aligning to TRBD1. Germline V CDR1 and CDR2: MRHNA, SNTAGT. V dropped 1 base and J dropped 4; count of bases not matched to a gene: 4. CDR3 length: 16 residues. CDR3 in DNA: TGTGCCAGCAGTGACTGGGGACAGGGGCTTAATCAGCCCCAGCATTTT. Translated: CASSDWGQGLNQPQHF.

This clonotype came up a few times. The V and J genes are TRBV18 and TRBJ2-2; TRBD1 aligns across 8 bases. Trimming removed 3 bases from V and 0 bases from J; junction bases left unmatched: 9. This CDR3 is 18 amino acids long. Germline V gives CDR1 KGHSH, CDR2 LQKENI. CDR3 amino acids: CASSPIHAGGANTGELFF. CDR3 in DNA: TGTGCCAGCTCACCCATCCACGCAGGGGGCGCGAACACCGGGGAGCTGTTTTTT. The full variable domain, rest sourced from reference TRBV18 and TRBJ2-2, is NAGVMQNPRHLVRRRGQEARLRCSPMKGHSHVYWYRQLPEEGLKFMVYLQKENIIDESGMPKERFSAEFPKEGPSILRIQQVVRGDSAAYFCASSPIHAGGANTGELFFGEGSRLTVL.

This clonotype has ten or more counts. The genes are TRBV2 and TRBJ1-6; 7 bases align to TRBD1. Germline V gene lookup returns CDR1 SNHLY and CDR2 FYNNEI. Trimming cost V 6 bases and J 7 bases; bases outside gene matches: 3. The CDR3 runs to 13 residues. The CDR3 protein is CASRRQGNSPLHF. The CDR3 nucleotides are TGTGCCAGCAGGAGACAGGGAAATTCACCCCTCCACTTT.

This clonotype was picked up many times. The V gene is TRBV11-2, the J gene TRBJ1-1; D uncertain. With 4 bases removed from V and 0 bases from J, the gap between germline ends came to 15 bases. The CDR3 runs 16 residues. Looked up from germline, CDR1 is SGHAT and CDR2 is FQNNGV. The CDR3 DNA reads TGTGCCAGCAGCTCAACGGCAGGAGCAATGAACACTGAAGCTTTCTTT. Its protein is CASSSTAGAMNTEAFF.

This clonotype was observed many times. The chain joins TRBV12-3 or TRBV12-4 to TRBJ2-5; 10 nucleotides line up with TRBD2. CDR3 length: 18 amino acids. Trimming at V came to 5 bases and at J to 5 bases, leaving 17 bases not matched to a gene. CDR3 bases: TGTGCCAGCAGTCCAAACGCAAGCGGGAGGGCCGGTTGGGAGACCCAGTACTTC. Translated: CASSPNASGRAGWETQYF.

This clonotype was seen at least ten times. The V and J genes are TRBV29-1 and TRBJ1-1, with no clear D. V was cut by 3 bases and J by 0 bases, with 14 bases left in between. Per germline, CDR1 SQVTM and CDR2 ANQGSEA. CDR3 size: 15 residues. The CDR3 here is CSVEGFQSMNTEAFF. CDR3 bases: TGCAGCGTTGAGGGGTTTCAGTCTATGAACACTGAAGCTTTCTTT. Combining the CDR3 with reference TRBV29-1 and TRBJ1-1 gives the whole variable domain SAVISQKPSRDICQRGTSLTIQCQVDSQVTMMFWYRQQPGQSLTLIATANQGSEATYESGFVIDKFPISRPNLTFSTLTVSNMSPEDSSIYLCSVEGFQSMNTEAFFGQGTRLTVV.

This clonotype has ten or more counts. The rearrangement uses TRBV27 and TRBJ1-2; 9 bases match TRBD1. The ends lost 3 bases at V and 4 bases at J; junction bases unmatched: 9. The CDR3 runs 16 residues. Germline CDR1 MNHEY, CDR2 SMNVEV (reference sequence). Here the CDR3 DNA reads TGTGCCAGCAGTTTTTTAGGGACAGGGATCGGCTATGGCTACACCTTC. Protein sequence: CASSFLGTGIGYGYTF.

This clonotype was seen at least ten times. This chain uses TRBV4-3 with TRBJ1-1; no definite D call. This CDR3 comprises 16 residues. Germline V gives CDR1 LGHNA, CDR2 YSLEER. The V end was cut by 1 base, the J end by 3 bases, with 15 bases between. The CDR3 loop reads CASSQGYAGSYTEAFF. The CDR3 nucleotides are TGCGCCAGCAGCCAAGGGTATGCGGGCTCGTACACTGAAGCTTTCTTT.

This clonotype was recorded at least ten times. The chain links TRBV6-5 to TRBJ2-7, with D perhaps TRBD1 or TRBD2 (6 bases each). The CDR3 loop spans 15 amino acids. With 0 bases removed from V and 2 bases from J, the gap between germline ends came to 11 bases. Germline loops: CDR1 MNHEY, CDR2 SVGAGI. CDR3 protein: CASSYSKGGPYEQYF. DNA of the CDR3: TGTGCCAGCAGTTACTCGAAGGGGGGCCCCTACGAGCAGTACTTC.

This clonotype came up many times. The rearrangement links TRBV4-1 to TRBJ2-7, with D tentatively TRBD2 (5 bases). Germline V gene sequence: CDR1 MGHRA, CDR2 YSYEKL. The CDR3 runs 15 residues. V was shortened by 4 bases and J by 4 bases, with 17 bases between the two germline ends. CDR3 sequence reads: CASSRLPTNLYEQYF. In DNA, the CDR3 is TGCGCCAGCAGCCGACTTCCGACTAACTTGTACGAGCAGTACTTC.

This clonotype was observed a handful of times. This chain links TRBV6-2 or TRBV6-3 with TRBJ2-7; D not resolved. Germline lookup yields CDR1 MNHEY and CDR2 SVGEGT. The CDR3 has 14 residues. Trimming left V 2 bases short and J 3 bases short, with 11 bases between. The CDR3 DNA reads TGTGCCAGCAGTTACGTTTCCATCTTCTACGAGCAGTACTTC. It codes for CASSYVSIFYEQYF.

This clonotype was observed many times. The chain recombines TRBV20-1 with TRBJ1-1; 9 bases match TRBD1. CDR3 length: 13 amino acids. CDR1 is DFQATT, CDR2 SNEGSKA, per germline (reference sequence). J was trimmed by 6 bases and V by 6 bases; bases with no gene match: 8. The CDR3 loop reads CSAQDRGIPEAFF. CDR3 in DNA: TGCAGTGCCCAGGACAGGGGAATTCCTGAAGCTTTCTTT.

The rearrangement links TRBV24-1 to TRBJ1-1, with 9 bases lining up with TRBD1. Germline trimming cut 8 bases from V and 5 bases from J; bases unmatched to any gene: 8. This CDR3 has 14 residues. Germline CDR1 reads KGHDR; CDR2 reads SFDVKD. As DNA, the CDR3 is TGTGCCACCACCTCCGGGACAGGGCCAACTGAAGCTTTCTTT. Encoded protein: CATTSGTGPTEAFF.

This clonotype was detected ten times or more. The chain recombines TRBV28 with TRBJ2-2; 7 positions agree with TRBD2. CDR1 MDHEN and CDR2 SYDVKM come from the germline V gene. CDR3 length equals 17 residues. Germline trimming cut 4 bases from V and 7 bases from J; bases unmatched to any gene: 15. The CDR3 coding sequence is TGTGCCAGCAGTTCGCCCGGGGGACTACCTGGAATCGGGGAGCTGTTTTTT. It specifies CASSSPGGLPGIGELFF. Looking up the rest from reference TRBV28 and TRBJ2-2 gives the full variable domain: DVKVTQSSRYLVKRTGEKVFLECVQDMDHENMFWYRQDPGLGLRLIYFSYDVKMKEKGDIPEGYSVSREKKERFSLILESASTNQTSMYLCASSSPGGLPGIGELFFGEGSRLTVL.

Here the CDR3 reads CASSPRGGRTKQYF. The CDR3 nucleotides read TGTGCCAGCAGCCCTCGGGGGGGTCGAACGAAGCAGTACTTC. The chain employs TRBV12-3 or TRBV12-4 and TRBJ2-7, with 8 bases aligning to TRBD2. With V trimmed by 6 bases and J by 8 bases, 12 bases remained unmatched. The CDR3 is made up of 14 amino acids.

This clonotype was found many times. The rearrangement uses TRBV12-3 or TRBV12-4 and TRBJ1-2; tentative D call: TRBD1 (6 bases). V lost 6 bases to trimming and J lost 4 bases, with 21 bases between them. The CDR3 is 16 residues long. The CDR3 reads CASRPGAGEGGYGYTF. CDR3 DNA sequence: TGTGCCAGCAGGCCGGGGGCAGGGGAGGGTGGCTATGGCTACACCTTC.

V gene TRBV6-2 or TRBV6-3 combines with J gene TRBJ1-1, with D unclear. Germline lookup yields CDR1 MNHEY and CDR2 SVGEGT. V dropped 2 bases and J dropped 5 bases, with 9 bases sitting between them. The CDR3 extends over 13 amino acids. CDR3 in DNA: TGTGCCAGCAGTTACAGGGTCGGAACTGAAGCTTTCTTT. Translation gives CASSYRVGTEAFF.

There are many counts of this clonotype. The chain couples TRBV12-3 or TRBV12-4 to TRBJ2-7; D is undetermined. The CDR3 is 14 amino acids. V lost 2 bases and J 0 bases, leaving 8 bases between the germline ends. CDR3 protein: CASSLYGRSYEQYF. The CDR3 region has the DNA TGTGCCAGCAGTTTATACGGTCGCTCCTACGAGCAGTACTTC.

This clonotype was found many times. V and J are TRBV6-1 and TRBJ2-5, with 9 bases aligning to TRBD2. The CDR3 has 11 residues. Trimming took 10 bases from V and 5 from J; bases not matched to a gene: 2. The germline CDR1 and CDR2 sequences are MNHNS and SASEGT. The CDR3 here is CATGLAETQYF. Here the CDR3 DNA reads TGTGCCACCGGACTAGCGGAGACCCAGTACTTC.

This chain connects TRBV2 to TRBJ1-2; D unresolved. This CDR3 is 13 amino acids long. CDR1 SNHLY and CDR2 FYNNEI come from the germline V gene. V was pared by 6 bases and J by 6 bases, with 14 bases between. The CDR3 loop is CASRKDRRDGYTF. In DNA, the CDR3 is TGTGCCAGCAGGAAGGACCGAAGAGATGGCTACACCTTC.

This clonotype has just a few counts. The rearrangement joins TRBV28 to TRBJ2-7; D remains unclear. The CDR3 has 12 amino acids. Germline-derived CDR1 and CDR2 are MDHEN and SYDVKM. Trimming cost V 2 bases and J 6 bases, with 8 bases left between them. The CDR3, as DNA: TGTGCCAGCAGTTTACCGTTGGGCGAGCAGTACTTC. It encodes CASSLPLGEQYF.

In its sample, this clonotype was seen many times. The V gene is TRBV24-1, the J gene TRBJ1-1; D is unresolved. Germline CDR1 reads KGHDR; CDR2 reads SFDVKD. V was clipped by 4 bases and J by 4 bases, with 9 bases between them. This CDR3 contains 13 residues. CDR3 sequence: CATSDPRTTEAFF. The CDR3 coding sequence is TGTGCCACCAGTGACCCTCGGACCACTGAAGCTTTCTTT.

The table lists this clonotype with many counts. The CDR3 DNA sequence: TGCAGTGCTAGTCCTCACAGGGCCTCCTACGAGCAGTACTTC. Its protein product is CSASPHRASYEQYF. This chain uses TRBV20-1 with TRBJ2-7, with D possibly TRBD1 on 6 matching bases. The CDR3 is made up of 14 amino acids. V was pared by 3 bases and J by 0 bases, with 12 bases between. CDR1 and CDR2 from the germline V gene are DFQATT and SNEGSKA (reference sequence).

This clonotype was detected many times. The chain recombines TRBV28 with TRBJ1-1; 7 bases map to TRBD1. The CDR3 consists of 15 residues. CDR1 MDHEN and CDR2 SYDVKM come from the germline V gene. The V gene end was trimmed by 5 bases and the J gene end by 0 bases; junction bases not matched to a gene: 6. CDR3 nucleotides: TGTGCCAGCAGTCTACACAGGGGCATGAACACTGAAGCTTTCTTT. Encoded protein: CASSLHRGMNTEAFF.